The clone carrying this T cell receptor beta chain has at least ten counts. The antigen is not known. This sample was taken from a study of CD8 T cells in ankylosing spondylitis. Germline lookup yields CDR1 SGHRS and CDR2 YFSETQ. V lost 1 base and J lost 0, with 9 bases in between. This CDR3 has 15 amino acids. Study results and caveats: A TCR beta motif made of roughly eight highly homologous variants seemed typical of ankylosing spondylitis blood. Peripheral blood samples showed relatively rare disease-linked clones, and these clones were CD8+. Several of the motif variants were reported before in synovial fluid and blood from reactive arthritis.

Scientists made TCR beta libraries using quantitative 5'-RACE with molecular barcodes. From the 5' RACE reads, TCRdb called clonotypes with MiXCR, one entry per CDR3 protein. The sample lists around 490,000 distinct CDR3 sequences, approximately 5.3% occurring once. The receptor's source is a male donor with ankylosing spondylitis. Sequenced: blood, either unsorted or a sorted T cell fraction (not recorded which). The chain links TRBV5-1 to TRBJ2-3; D possibly matches TRBD1 or TRBD2 (5 bases each). The CDR3 nucleotides read TGCGCCAGCAGCTTGTGGGACCCAAGCACAGATACGCAGTATTTT. Encoded protein: CASSLWDPSTDTQYF.